These T cell receptor beta chains were read from a single sample in a study of graft-versus-host responses after intestinal transplantation. Assay: immunoSEQ multiplex PCR; the TCRdb copy retains only in-frame clones and omits some. The sample shows about 51,000 clones, 95% of them seen only once. These TCRs are of unknown antigen specificity. Sequencing was performed on unstimulated CD8+ T cells sorted from spleen or lymph node cells, taken before transplant. These receptors came from a human donor who was the organ donor for an intestinal transplant. CDR3s include the opening cysteine and the closing phenylalanine or tryptophan. The D gene is left open where the match is weak. Rows may omit the clone size; those that give it use once, few, many or a size class.

-	TRBV6-5	TRBJ2-2	-	CASSWGAGTEELFF	TGTGCCAGTAGTTGGGGGGCCGGAACCGAGGAGCTGTTTTTT
once	TRBV30	TRBJ1-3	-	CAWSADSGSGNTIYF	TGTGCCTGGAGTGCCGACAGCGGCTCTGGAAACACCATATATTTT
-	TRBV9	TRBJ2-2	TRBD1	CASSSSDRATGELFF	TGTGCCAGCAGCTCCTCGGACAGGGCCACCGGGGAGCTGTTTTTT
-	TRBV27	TRBJ1-6	-	CASSLSGADGGPLHF	TGTGCCAGCAGTTTATCGGGGGCCGACGGCGGACCCCTCCACTTT
-	TRBV4-1	TRBJ1-1	-	CASSQDLKAWTEAFF	TGCGCCAGCAGCCAAGATCTTAAGGCATGGACTGAAGCTTTCTTT
-	TRBV14	TRBJ2-5	-	CASSQASETQYF	TGTGCCAGCAGCCAGGCCTCGGAGACCCAGTACTTC
-	TRBV28	TRBJ2-7	TRBD1	CASSTTQGSTYEQYF	TGTGCCAGCAGCACCACACAGGGGAGCACCTACGAGCAGTACTTC
-	TRBV28	TRBJ1-2	-	CASSPLDVYGYTF	TGTGCCAGCAGTCCCCTCGACGTTTATGGCTACACCTTC
-	TRBV30	TRBJ1-1	-	CAWSVGPDARAFF	TGTGCCTGGAGTGTAGGCCCCGACGCGCGGGCTTTCTTT
-	TRBV19	TRBJ1-2	-	CASTSTDIYGYTF	TGTGCCAGTACATCGACAGATATCTATGGCTACACCTTC
-	TRBV27	TRBJ1-6	-	CASSSQGSSYNSPLHF	TGTGCCAGCAGTTCGCAGGGGAGCTCCTATAATTCACCCCTCCACTTT
-	TRBV7-9	TRBJ2-5	-	CASSLGVRQETQYF	TGTGCCAGCAGCTTGGGGGTTCGGCAAGAGACCCAGTACTTC
-	TRBV28	TRBJ1-2	-	CASSSPTDYGYTF	TGTGCCAGCAGTTCCCCGACAGACTATGGCTACACCTTC
-	TRBV2	TRBJ1-2	-	CASSDTASYGYTF	TGTGCCAGCAGTGACACAGCTTCCTATGGCTACACCTTC
-	TRBV20-1	TRBJ2-7	-	CSARDSYEQYF	TGCAGTGCTAGAGATTCGTACGAGCAGTACTTC
-	TRBV30	TRBJ1-1	-	CAEGGDYTEAFF	TGTGCAGAAGGAGGTGATTACACTGAAGCTTTCTTT
-	TRBV29-1	TRBJ2-7	-	CSVEEDNSYEQYF	TGCAGCGTTGAAGAGGACAACTCCTACGAGCAGTACTTC
-	TRBV5-6	TRBJ2-1	-	CASSLAGAEQFF	TGTGCCAGCAGCTTGGCAGGGGCGGAGCAGTTCTTC
-	TRBV5-1	TRBJ2-3	-	CASSTSTDTQYF	TGCGCCAGCAGCACATCCACAGATACGCAGTATTTT